These 10 T cell receptor beta chains share one sample of origin, sequenced in a study of naive and memory T cell subsets. Both TRBC1 and TRBC2 were covered by a beta constant-region primer of two equimolar oligonucleotides. TCRdb ran MiXCR on the UMI-ligation and nested PCR reads and lists one entry per CDR3 protein. Of 70,000 to 95,000 distinct CDR3 sequences in the sample, around 6.5% were seen once. Input material: central memory CD4+ T cells from blood. The origin of the receptors is a human donor in good health.

The CDR3 region has the DNA TGTGCCAGCAGTTCATGGACAACCGGGACTAGCGGGAAGAATAGGGAGCTGTTTTTT. The encoded protein is CASSSWTTGTSGKNRELFF. The genes are TRBV6-2 or TRBV6-3 and TRBJ2-2; 13 nucleotides agree with TRBD2. CDR1 is MNHEY and CDR2 is SVGEGT in the germline V gene. The CDR3 runs to 19 residues. V lost 4 bases and J lost 9; bases outside the gene matches: 17.

The rearrangement joins TRBV5-5 to TRBJ2-7; D perhaps matches TRBD2 (5 bases). Germline-derived CDR1 and CDR2 are SGHKS and YYEKEE (reference sequence). CDR3 length: 14 amino acids. V lost 2 bases and J lost 0, with 9 bases in between. The CDR3 region is CASSFSSTSYEQYF. In DNA form, the CDR3 reads TGTGCCAGCAGCTTCTCTAGCACCTCCTACGAGCAGTACTTC.

The chain employs TRBV12-3 or TRBV12-4 and TRBJ2-2, with TRBD1 matching over 10 bases. The CDR3 length is 14 residues. V lost 7 bases, J lost 7 bases, and 6 bases stayed unmatched. The chain's CDR3 is CASNDRGQVGELFF. CDR3 sequence (DNA): TGTGCCAGCAACGACAGGGGGCAGGTCGGGGAGCTGTTTTTT.

There are many counts of this clonotype. The chain employs TRBV18 and TRBJ2-5, with D perhaps TRBD1 (6 bases). V dropped 3 bases and J dropped 1 base, with 9 bases sitting between them. The CDR3 loop spans 14 amino acids. Germline V gene data show CDR1 as KGHSH and CDR2 as LQKENI. The DNA for the CDR3 is TGTGCCAGCTCACCGGGACAACCCCAAGAGACCCAGTACTTC. Translation gives CASSPGQPQETQYF.

Ten or more counts support this clonotype. The chain combines TRBV20-1 with TRBJ1-6, with D perhaps TRBD1 (6 bases). CDR3 length equals 15 residues. CDR1 DFQATT and CDR2 SNEGSKA come from the germline V gene (reference sequence). The V end lost 2 bases, the J end lost 0 bases, and 8 bases lay between the germline ends. The CDR3 bases are TGCAGTGCTAGAAGGGGGAGCTCCTATAATTCACCCCTCCACTTT. Protein sequence: CSARRGSSYNSPLHF.

This clonotype was recorded at least ten times. V and J are TRBV18 and TRBJ1-5, with a tentative D call TRBD1 (5 bases). Per the germline V gene, CDR1 is KGHSH and CDR2 is LQKENI. The CDR3 spans 17 residues. V lost 6 bases to trimming and J lost 0 bases, with 18 bases between them. CDR3 sequence reads: CASSSAGTLYSNQPQHF. In nucleotides, the CDR3 is TGTGCCAGCTCCTCCGCCGGGACCCTATATAGCAATCAGCCCCAGCATTTT.

There are a few counts of this clonotype. The chain uses TRBV28 and TRBJ2-5; maybe TRBD1 (5 bases). The CDR3 totals 12 residues. V was clipped by 4 bases and J by 5 bases, with 8 bases between them. The germline CDR1 and CDR2 sequences are MDHEN and SYDVKM. The CDR3 bases are TGTGCCAGCAGTTCAGGGCGGGAGACCCAGTACTTC. This encodes CASSSGRETQYF.

CDR3 nucleotide sequence: TGCAGTGCTAGACGCGGGGGGGCCCCCAATGAGCAGTTCTTC. Amino acid sequence: CSARRGGAPNEQFF. The chain has TRBV20-1 and TRBJ2-1, with 9 bases identical to TRBD2. Per germline, CDR1 DFQATT and CDR2 SNEGSKA (reference sequence). This CDR3 contains 14 residues. After removal of 2 bases from V and 6 bases from J, the junction contained 5 bases not matched to a gene.

This clonotype was observed many times. J is TRBJ1-2 and V is TRBV12-3 or TRBV12-4, with TRBD1 matching 7 bases. Trimming took 8 bases from V and 0 from J; bases not matched to a gene: 12. The CDR3 is 16 residues long. The CDR3 sequence is CASGAMIGGTNYGYTF. The CDR3 region has the DNA TGTGCCAGCGGGGCGATGATAGGGGGCACTAACTATGGCTACACCTTC.

This clonotype was picked up many times. This chain links TRBV21-1 with TRBJ1-2. TRBV21-1 is annotated as a pseudogene. The CDR3 spans 19 residues. CDR3 coding DNA: TGTGCCAGCAGCATCAATGGCGGGGACAGGGGAGGGTCCTACTATGGCTACACCTTC. Its translation is CASSINGGDRGGSYYGYTF.